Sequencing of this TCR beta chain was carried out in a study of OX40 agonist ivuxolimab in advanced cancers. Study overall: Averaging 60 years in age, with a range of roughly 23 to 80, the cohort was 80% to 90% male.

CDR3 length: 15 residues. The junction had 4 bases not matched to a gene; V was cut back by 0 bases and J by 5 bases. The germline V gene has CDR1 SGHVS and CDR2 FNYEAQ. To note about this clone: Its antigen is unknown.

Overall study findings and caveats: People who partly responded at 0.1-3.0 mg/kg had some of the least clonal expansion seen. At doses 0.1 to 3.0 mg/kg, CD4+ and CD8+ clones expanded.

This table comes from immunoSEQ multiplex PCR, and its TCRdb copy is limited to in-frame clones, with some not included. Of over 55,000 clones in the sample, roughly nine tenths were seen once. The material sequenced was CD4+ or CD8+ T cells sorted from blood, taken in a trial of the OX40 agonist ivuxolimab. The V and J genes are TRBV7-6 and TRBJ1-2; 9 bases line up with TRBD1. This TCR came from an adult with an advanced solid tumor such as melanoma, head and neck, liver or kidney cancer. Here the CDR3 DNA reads TGTGCCAGCAGCTTAGCGGGGACAGGGTTATATGGCTACACCTTC. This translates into CASSLAGTGLYGYTF.